A single T cell receptor beta chain is shown here with its context. The antigen is undetermined. This record belongs to a study of T-cell memory formation after mild COVID-19. Study-level findings and limits: Contracting clones, day 15 to 85, had balanced CD4/CD8, and later expanders favored CD4+.

V lost 3 bases and J lost 6, with 9 bases in between. CDR3 length equals 12 residues. One entry per CDR3 protein results from TCRdb running MiXCR on the 5' RACE reads. The sample has about 150,000 distinct CDR3 sequences; more than 12% are singletons. This clonotype originated in an adult woman who had mild COVID-19 (a few samples of this study predate the infection). Cell type and time point are not known. V and J are TRBV12-3 or TRBV12-4 and TRBJ2-7; no reliable D call. Material: PBMCs or a T cell subset sorted from them (not recorded which). In DNA form, the CDR3 reads TGTGCCAGCAGTTTCTCTCTACGCGAGCAGTACTTC. Translation gives CASSFSLREQYF.